This TCR beta chain emerged from a study of graft-versus-host responses after intestinal transplantation. Study in general: Transplants were multivisceral, liver-intestinal, or isolated intestinal. All recipients got anti-thymocyte globulin induction, then tacrolimus and steroids for about 3 years. General study findings and limits: Clonal ratios of graft-versus-host to host-versus-graft in allografts were high for patients exhibiting graft-donor T cell macrochimerism. Investigators detected GvH clones in recipient marrow, with some emerging earlier in ileum or blood.

Only in-frame clones appear in the TCRdb table, and some are missing; sequencing was by immunoSEQ multiplex PCR. The sample consists of around 88,000 clones, roughly 90% of them appearing once. Trimming cost V 2 bases and J 10 bases, with 6 bases left between them. The CDR3 spans 11 residues. Germline loops: CDR1 MGHRA, CDR2 YSYEKL. Note on this clone: Antigen unknown.

The chain is built from TRBV4-1 and TRBJ2-1; D is ambiguous. The starting material was unstimulated CD8+ T cells sorted from spleen or lymph node cells, obtained before transplant. The clonotype originates from a human donor who was the organ donor for an intestinal transplant. The CDR3 DNA reads as TGCGCCAGCAGCCAACTTCAGGAGCAGTTCTTC. It translates to CASSQLQEQFF.